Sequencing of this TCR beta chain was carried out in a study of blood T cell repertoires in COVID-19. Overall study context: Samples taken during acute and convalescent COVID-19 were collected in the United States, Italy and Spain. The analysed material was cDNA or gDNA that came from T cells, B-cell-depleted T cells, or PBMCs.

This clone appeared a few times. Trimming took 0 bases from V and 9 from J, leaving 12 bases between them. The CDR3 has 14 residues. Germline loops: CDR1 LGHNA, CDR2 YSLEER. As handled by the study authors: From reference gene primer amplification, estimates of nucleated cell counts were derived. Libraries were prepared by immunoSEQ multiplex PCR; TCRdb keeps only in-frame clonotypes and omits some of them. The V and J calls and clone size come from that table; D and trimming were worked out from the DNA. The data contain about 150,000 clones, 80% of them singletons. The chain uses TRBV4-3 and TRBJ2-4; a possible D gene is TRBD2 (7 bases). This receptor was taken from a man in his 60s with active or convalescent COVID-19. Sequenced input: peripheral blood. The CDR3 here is CASSQDERGGIQYF. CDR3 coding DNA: TGCGCCAGCAGCCAAGATGAGAGGGGGGGCATTCAGTACTTC.